This T cell receptor (beta chain) was documented in a study of shared T cell receptors in the human thymus. Germline V gene lookup returns CDR1 SGDLS and CDR2 YYNGEE. The length of the CDR3 is 16 residues. With 4 bases removed from V and 1 base from J, the gap between germline ends came to 16 bases. Here immunoSEQ multiplex PCR was the method, and the copy in TCRdb shows in-frame clones only, minus some. This table has about 730,000 clones, approximately 83% appearing once. These records were also assigned to another study, of human thymus T cells. That source adds: Healthy Finnish infants undergoing corrective surgery for congenital heart defects were used as donors. Thymic material originated from resections removed in the course of corrective heart surgery. Apparent bias marked the V and J gene usage of thymic and blood repertoires. Related studies noted strongly shared thymic repertoires across unrelated people.

The receptor was isolated from a girl in the first two years of life with a congenital heart defect. This chain uses TRBV9 with TRBJ2-3, with D possibly TRBD2 on 7 matching bases. Specimen: thymocytes. CDR3 in amino acids: CASSPQRGAGTDTQYF. CDR3 coding DNA: TGTGCCAGCAGCCCTCAACGGGGGGCTGGCACAGATACGCAGTATTTT.